These 4 T cell receptor beta chains were sequenced from one sample in a study of OX40 agonist ivuxolimab in advanced cancers. Clones were sequenced by immunoSEQ multiplex PCR, and TCRdb holds only the in-frame ones, with some missing. The sample contains roughly 70,000 clones, roughly nine tenths of which appear only once. Sequenced material: CD4+ or CD8+ T cells sorted from blood, taken in a trial of the OX40 agonist ivuxolimab. The receptor source for this set is an adult with an advanced solid tumor such as melanoma, head and neck, liver or kidney cancer.

The chain couples TRBV7-9 to TRBJ2-7; D might be TRBD2 (5 bases). This CDR3 spans 12 amino acids. Germline V gene sequence: CDR1 SEHNR, CDR2 FQNEAQ (reference sequence). V dropped 3 bases and J dropped 6 bases, with 9 bases sitting between them. CDR3 in amino acids: CASSFEGTEQYF. The CDR3 coding sequence is TGTGCCAGCAGCTTTGAGGGCACCGAGCAGTACTTC. The complete variable domain, with remaining parts taken from reference TRBV7-9 and TRBJ2-7, reads DTGVSQNPRHKITKRGQNVTFRCDPISEHNRLYWYRQTLGQGPEFLTYFQNEAQLEKSRLLSDRFSAERPKGSFSTLEIQRTEQGDSAMYLCASSFEGTEQYFGPGTRLTVT.

The chain employs TRBV10-3 and TRBJ1-1; no clear D. The CDR3 has 13 residues. V lost 9 bases and J lost 4, with 15 bases in between. The germline V gene has CDR1 ENHRY and CDR2 SYGVKD. The CDR3 DNA reads TGTGCCATTTCATCAGGTGTGGGCACTGAAGCTTTCTTT. It codes for CAISSGVGTEAFF.

The chain employs TRBV6-1 and TRBJ2-1; D is uncertain. V was pared by 3 bases and J by 13 bases, with 7 bases between. The CDR3 is made up of 10 amino acids. Germline V CDR1 and CDR2: MNHNS, SASEGT. The CDR3 bases are TGTGCCAGCAGTGAGGAATGTCAGTTCTTC. It translates to CASSEECQFF.

The chain combines TRBV7-3 with TRBJ2-1; D is perhaps TRBD2 (6 bases). Trimming left V 6 bases short and J 9 bases short, with 12 bases between. Germline lookup yields CDR1 SGHTA and CDR2 FQGTGA. This CDR3 has 12 residues. The CDR3: CASSSGGSEQFF. The DNA for the CDR3 is TGTGCCAGCAGTTCTGGGGGGAGTGAGCAGTTCTTC.